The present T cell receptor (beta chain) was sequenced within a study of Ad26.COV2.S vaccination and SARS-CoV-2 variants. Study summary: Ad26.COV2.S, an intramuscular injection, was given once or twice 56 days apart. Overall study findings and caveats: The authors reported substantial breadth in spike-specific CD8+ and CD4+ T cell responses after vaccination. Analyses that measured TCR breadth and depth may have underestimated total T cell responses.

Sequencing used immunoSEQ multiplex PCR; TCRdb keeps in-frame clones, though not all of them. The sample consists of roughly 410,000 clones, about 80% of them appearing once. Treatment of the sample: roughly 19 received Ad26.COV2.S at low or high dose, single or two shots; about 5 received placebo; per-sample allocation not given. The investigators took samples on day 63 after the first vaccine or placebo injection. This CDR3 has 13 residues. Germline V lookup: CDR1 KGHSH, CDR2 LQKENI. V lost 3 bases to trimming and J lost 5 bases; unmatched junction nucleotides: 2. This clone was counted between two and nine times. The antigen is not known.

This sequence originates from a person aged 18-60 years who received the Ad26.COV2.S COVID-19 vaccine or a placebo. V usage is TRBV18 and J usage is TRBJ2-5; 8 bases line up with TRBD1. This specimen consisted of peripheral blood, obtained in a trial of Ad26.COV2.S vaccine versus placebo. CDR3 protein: CASSPRTGETQYF. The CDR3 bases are TGTGCCAGCTCACCCCGGACAGGGGAGACCCAGTACTTC. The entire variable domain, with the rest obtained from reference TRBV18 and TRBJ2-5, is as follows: NAGVMQNPRHLVRRRGQEARLRCSPMKGHSHVYWYRQLPEEGLKFMVYLQKENIIDESGMPKERFSAEFPKEGPSILRIQQVVRGDSAAYFCASSPRTGETQYFGPGTRLLVL.